The rows below give T cell receptor beta chains drawn from one sample of a study of shared clonotypes between healthy human individuals. Method: immunoSEQ multiplex PCR; TCRdb's copy keeps in-frame clones and lacks some. The top ten hold more than 1.5% of the sample, which has around 1.9 million clones, 90% to 95% seen once. The source material was naive CD8+ T cells from PBMCs. These receptor sequences come from a man aged 18 to 29 in good health. Some clones in this sample may be carry-over from other donors' samples. Each CDR3 is given with its conserved first and last residue. Each record gives: J gene, V gene, D gene, clone size, CDR3 DNA, CDR3 protein. D genes are given only for firm matches. Expanded clones get a size class; other rows say once, few or many, or leave the size out.

TRBJ2-7,TRBV7-9,TRBD1,-,TGTGCCAGCAGACCCCAGGGGGACATTTCCTACGAGCAGTACTTC,CASRPQGDISYEQYF
TRBJ2-7,TRBV15,-,-,TGTGCCACCAGCAGAGAAGGACTTGAAGGCGAGCAGTACTTC,CATSREGLEGEQYF
TRBJ2-5,TRBV7-9,-,-,TGTGCCAGCAGCTTACCTCTCGGGTGGGAGACCCAGTACTTC,CASSLPLGWETQYF
TRBJ2-7,TRBV27,TRBD2,-,TGTGCCAGCAGTTCCGTAGCGGGAGCCTTATACGAGCAGTACTTC,CASSSVAGALYEQYF
TRBJ2-3,TRBV9,-,once,TGTGCCAGCAGCGTAGGGGCAGGGGAGGGCGATACGCAGTATTTT,CASSVGAGEGDTQYF
TRBJ1-1,TRBV6-5,-,few,TGTGCCAGCAGTTCCTTCAGGGGCAACACTGAAGCTTTCTTT,CASSSFRGNTEAFF
TRBJ1-5,TRBV15,-,-,TGTGCCACCCAGGCAGGGATAAGCAATCAGCCCCAGCATTTT,CATQAGISNQPQHF
TRBJ2-5,TRBV28,TRBD1,-,TGTGCCAGCAGACGGGGACAGGGGCGGGTTGAGACCCAGTACTTC,CASRRGQGRVETQYF
TRBJ2-1,TRBV9,-,-,TGTGCCAGCAGCGTAGCCGTTGAAGAGGGCCCGGGGAATGAGCAGTTCTTC,CASSVAVEEGPGNEQFF
TRBJ1-1,TRBV15,-,-,TGTGCCACCAGCTCCCCACGGGGGACTGAAGCTTTCTTT,CATSSPRGTEAFF
TRBJ2-7,TRBV5-5,TRBD2,-,TGTGCCAGCAGCATTACCGGGACTAGCGGGATCTACTACGAGCAGTACTTC,CASSITGTSGIYYEQYF
TRBJ2-3,TRBV7-2,-,-,TGTGCCAGCAGCCCCCCTGAGGTATCAGATACGCAGTATTTT,CASSPPEVSDTQYF
TRBJ1-2,TRBV28,-,-,TGTGCCAGCAGTTCTGACAGAGGCTACACCTTC,CASSSDRGYTF
TRBJ1-2,TRBV19,-,few,TGTGCCAGTAGTACCCCAGCAGATGGCTACACCTTC,CASSTPADGYTF
TRBJ2-7,TRBV4-2,TRBD2,-,TGTGCCAGCAGCCAAGATCTAAGCGGGAGCTCCTACGAGCAGTACTTC,CASSQDLSGSSYEQYF
TRBJ1-1,TRBV6-5,-,-,TGTGCCAGCAGCCTTGGGCGGACGGGGTACACTGAAGCTTTCTTT,CASSLGRTGYTEAFF
TRBJ2-1,TRBV9,TRBD2,-,TGTGCCAGCAGCCCAGGACTAGCGGGAACCTACAATGAGCAGTTCTTC,CASSPGLAGTYNEQFF
TRBJ1-5,TRBV11-3,-,-,TGTGCCAGCAGCCACATCGCAGATAATCAGCCCCAGCATTTT,CASSHIADNQPQHF
TRBJ2-7,TRBV2,-,-,TGTGCCAGCAGTGAAGTTTTCTACGAGCAGTACTTC,CASSEVFYEQYF
TRBJ2-7,TRBV11-2,-,once,TGTGCCAGCAGCTCCATTTACTCCTACGAGCAGTACTTC,CASSSIYSYEQYF
TRBJ2-1,TRBV5-1,-,once,TGCGCCAGCAGCTCCGGGACCCCCTGGTCCTACAATGAGCAGTTCTTC,CASSSGTPWSYNEQFF
TRBJ1-2,TRBV10-2,-,-,TGCGCCAGCAGAGAAAACGGAGGAGGAGGTTATGGCTACACCTTC,CASRENGGGGYGYTF
TRBJ2-7,TRBV11-2,TRBD2,-,TGTGCCAGCAGCTCGCCGGCCCGACTAGCGGGAACCTACGAGCAGTACTTC,CASSSPARLAGTYEQYF
TRBJ1-5,TRBV27,-,-,TGTGCCAGCAGTTTATCCGGGCCTCGGAGCAATCAGCCCCAGCATTTT,CASSLSGPRSNQPQHF
TRBJ1-5,TRBV4-3,TRBD1,-,TGCGCCAGCAGCCAGATACAGGGGAATCAGCCCCAGCATTTT,CASSQIQGNQPQHF
TRBJ2-7,TRBV9,TRBD2,-,TGTGCCAGCAGCGTTAGCGGGAGTCCCTCCTACGAGCAGTACTTC,CASSVSGSPSYEQYF
TRBJ2-7,TRBV6-1,-,-,TGTGCCAGCAGCCTTTACGAGCAGTACTTC,CASSLYEQYF
TRBJ2-7,TRBV5-8,-,once,TGTGCCAGCAGCTTGGGACTCCAATTGAACGAGCAGTACTTC,CASSLGLQLNEQYF
TRBJ1-2,TRBV11-2,-,-,TGTGCCAGCAGCTTAGAAATCTCGGGGTTTCATGGCTACACCTTC,CASSLEISGFHGYTF
TRBJ2-1,TRBV6-5,TRBD2,-,TGTGCCAGCAGTCTAGCGGGAGCACCCTACAATGAGCAGTTCTTC,CASSLAGAPYNEQFF
TRBJ2-7,TRBV9,TRBD1,-,TGTGCCAGCAGCGAGGGGACAGCAGACGAGCAGTACTTC,CASSEGTADEQYF
TRBJ2-7,TRBV6-6,TRBD2,-,TGTGCCAGCAGTAAGGGGACTACGAGCTCCTACGAGCAGTACTTC,CASSKGTTSSYEQYF
TRBJ1-2,TRBV18,-,-,TGTGCCAGCTCACAAACAGAATCCTCTAACTATGGCTACACCTTC,CASSQTESSNYGYTF
TRBJ2-7,TRBV28,TRBD2,-,TGTGCCAGCAGTTTTCGATCGGGAGGTAGCTCCTACGAGCAGTACTTC,CASSFRSGGSSYEQYF
TRBJ2-2,TRBV28,-,-,TGTGCCAGCAGTGCGGACTTCTTTAACACCGGGGAGCTGTTTTTT,CASSADFFNTGELFF
TRBJ1-5,TRBV2,-,-,TGTGCCAGTATGACCCCGGGGCCTTTTCATTTT,CASMTPGPFHF
TRBJ2-7,TRBV29-1,-,once,TGCAGCGTTGAGTTGCGGGGCCAGGGGGACTACGAGCAGTACTTC,CSVELRGQGDYEQYF